The 4 T cell receptor beta chains below all came from one sample that was sequenced in a study of human CD8 memory T cell subsets. A UMI-labeled 5' RACE approach was the method that produced the TCR beta libraries. With the 5' RACE reads reprocessed, TCRdb shows one record per CDR3 protein and no DNA. The record lists about 10,000 distinct CDR3 sequences, of which the ten most abundant hold approximately 9.7%. Material for sequencing was CD8+ stem-like memory T cells (TSCM and TCM) sorted from PBMCs. Subset of the sample: stem-like memory CD8 T cells (TSTEM), CCR7+ PD-1- TIGIT-. The receptors derive from a human donor in good health.

The rearrangement joins TRBV14 to TRBJ2-7. The CDR3 covers 15 residues. Germline CDR1 is SGHDN and CDR2 is FVKESK. CDR3 loop: CASSQEVAGVYEQYF.

The rearrangement uses TRBV20-1 and TRBJ2-5; TCRdb returns TRBD2, unconfirmable since there is no DNA. The CDR3 has 15 amino acids. CDR1 and CDR2 from the germline V gene are DFQATT and SNEGSKA (reference sequence). The CDR3 protein is CSARPDSGVQETQYF.

The chain combines TRBV28 with TRBJ1-1; TCRdb indicates TRBD1, and absent DNA this call remains unverified. The CDR3 has 13 amino acids. Germline V gene lookup returns CDR1 MDHEN and CDR2 SYDVKM. The CDR3 is CASSWGQNTEAFF.

By frequency, this clonotype registers medium-sized. This CDR3 reads CSVRGGLYNEQFF. This chain joins TRBV29-1 and TRBJ2-1; without DNA, the TCRdb call of TRBD1 cannot be checked. The CDR3 extends over 13 amino acids. The germline CDR1 and CDR2 sequences are SQVTM and ANQGSEA.